The rows below give T cell receptor beta chains drawn from one sample of a study of blood T cell repertoires in COVID-19. Sequencing was performed with immunoSEQ multiplex PCR; in TCRdb, only in-frame clones are kept and a portion is missing. The sample records tens of thousands of clones, more than 75% being singletons. Sequences were obtained from peripheral blood. These receptors all stem from a human donor in a cohort sampled during active COVID-19. Each CDR3 is given with its conserved first and last residue. The D gene is left open where the match is weak.

length	D	V	J	CDR3	DNA
12	TRBD1	TRBV10-2	TRBJ1-2	CASARDSYGYTF	TGCGCCAGCGCCAGGGACAGCTATGGCTACACCTTC
18	TRBD2	TRBV6-1	TRBJ2-7	CASSEDGSSGSRGYEQYF	TGTGCCAGCAGTGAAGACGGGTCTAGCGGGTCCCGGGGCTACGAGCAGTACTTC
14	.	TRBV24-1	TRBJ2-1	CATSDLGLNNEQFF	TGTGCCACCAGTGATTTAGGACTAAACAATGAGCAGTTCTTC
15	.	TRBV4-1	TRBJ1-1	CASSQDEGAYTEAFF	TGCGCCAGCAGCCAAGATGAAGGGGCGTACACTGAAGCTTTCTTT
14	.	TRBV5-6	TRBJ1-2	CASSQAGVRTGYTF	TGTGCCAGCAGCCAGGCGGGGGTAAGGACGGGCTACACCTTC
12	.	TRBV6-2/TRBV6-3	TRBJ2-7	CASSLTGTEQYF	TGTGCCAGCAGTCTCACAGGAACCGAGCAGTACTTC
13	.	TRBV19	TRBJ2-7	CASSIGGSYEQYF	TGTGCCAGTAGTATTGGGGGGTCATACGAGCAGTACTTC
15	TRBD1	TRBV2	TRBJ2-3	CASSDGRGRTDTQYF	TGTGCCAGCAGTGATGGTAGGGGGCGGACAGATACGCAGTATTTT
17	TRBD1	TRBV14	TRBJ1-2	CASSLYSGTGGFYGYTF	TGTGCCAGCAGCCTATACTCCGGGACAGGGGGGTTTTATGGCTACACCTTC
16	TRBD1	TRBV7-9	TRBJ1-1	CASSFKTGNMNTEAFF	TGTGCCAGCAGCTTTAAGACAGGGAATATGAACACTGAAGCTTTCTTT
14	.	TRBV7-2	TRBJ1-5	CASSLDWAVQPQHF	TGTGCCAGCAGCTTAGATTGGGCAGTCCAGCCCCAGCATTTT